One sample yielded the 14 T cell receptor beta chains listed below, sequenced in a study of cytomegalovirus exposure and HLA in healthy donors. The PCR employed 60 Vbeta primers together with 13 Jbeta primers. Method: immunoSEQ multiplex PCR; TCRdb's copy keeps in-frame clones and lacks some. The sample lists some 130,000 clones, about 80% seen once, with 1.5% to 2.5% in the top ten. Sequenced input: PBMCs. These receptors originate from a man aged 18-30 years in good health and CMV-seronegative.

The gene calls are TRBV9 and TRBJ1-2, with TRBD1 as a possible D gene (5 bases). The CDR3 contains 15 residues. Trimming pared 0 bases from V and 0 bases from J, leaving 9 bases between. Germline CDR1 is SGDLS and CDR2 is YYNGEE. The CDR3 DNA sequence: TGTGCCAGCAGCGTAGCAGGGACTCCTAACTATGGCTACACCTTC. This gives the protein CASSVAGTPNYGYTF.

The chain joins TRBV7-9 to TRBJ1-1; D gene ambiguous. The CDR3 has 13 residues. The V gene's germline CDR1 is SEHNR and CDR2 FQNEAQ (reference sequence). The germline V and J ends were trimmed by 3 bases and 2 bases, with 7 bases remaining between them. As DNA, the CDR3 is TGTGCCAGCAGCTTCCGGTCCAACACTGAAGCTTTCTTT. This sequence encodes CASSFRSNTEAFF.

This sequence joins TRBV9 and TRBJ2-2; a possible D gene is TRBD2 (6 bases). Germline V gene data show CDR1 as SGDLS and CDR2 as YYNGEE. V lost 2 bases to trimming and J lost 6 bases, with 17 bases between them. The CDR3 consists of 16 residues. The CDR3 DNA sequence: TGTGCCAGCAGCGTTAGCCCGACTAGTACCTCCGGGGAGCTGTTTTTT. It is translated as CASSVSPTSTSGELFF.

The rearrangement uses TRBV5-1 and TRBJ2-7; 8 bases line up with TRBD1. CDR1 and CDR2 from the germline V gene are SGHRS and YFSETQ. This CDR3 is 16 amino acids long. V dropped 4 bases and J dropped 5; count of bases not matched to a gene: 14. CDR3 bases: TGCGCCAGCAGCCCGGGTGAGTCGGACAGGGACCACGAGCAGTACTTC. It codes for CASSPGESDRDHEQYF.

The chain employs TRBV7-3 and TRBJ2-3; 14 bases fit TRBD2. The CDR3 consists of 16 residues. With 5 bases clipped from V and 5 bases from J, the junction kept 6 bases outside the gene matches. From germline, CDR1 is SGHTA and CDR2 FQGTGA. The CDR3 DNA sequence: TGTGCCAGCAGCCGGACTAGCGGGGGGTTAGGAGATACGCAGTATTTT. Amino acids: CASSRTSGGLGDTQYF.

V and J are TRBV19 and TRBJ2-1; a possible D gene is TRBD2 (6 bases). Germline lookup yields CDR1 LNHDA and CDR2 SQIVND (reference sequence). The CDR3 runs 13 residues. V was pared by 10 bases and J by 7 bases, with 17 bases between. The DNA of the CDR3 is TGTGCCACCCGGGCTACCGGGAGTAATGAGCAGTTCTTC. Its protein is CATRATGSNEQFF.

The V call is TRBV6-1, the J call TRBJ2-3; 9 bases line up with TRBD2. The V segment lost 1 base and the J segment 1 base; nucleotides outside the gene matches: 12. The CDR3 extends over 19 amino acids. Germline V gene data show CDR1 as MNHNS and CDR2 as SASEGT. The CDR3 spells CASSEVAGVTRVRTDTQYF. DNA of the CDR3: TGTGCCAGCAGTGAAGTAGCGGGAGTCACGCGGGTTCGCACAGATACGCAGTATTTT.

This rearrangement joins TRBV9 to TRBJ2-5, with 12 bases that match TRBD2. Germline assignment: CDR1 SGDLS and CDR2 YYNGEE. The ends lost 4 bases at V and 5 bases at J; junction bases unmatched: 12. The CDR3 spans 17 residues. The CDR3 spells CASSPGLAGPVGETQYF. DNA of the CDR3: TGTGCCAGCAGCCCGGGACTAGCGGGTCCCGTAGGGGAGACCCAGTACTTC.

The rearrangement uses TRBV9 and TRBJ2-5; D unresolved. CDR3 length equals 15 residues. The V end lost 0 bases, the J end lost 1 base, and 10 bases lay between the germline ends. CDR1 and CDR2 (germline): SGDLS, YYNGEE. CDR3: CASSVGSGSQETQYF. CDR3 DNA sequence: TGTGCCAGCAGCGTAGGCTCTGGCAGCCAAGAGACCCAGTACTTC.

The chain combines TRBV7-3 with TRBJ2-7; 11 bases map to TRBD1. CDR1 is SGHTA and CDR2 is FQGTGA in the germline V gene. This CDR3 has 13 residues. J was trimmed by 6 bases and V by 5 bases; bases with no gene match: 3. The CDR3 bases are TGTGCCAGCAGCCGGGACAGGGGGTTCGAGCAGTACTTC. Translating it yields CASSRDRGFEQYF.

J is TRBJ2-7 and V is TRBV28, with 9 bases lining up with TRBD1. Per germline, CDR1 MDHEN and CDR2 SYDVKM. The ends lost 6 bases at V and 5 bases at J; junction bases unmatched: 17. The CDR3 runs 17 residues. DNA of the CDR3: TGTGCCAGCAGGCCAAGTACCGGGACAGGGTTTTTCGACGAGCAGTACTTC. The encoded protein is CASRPSTGTGFFDEQYF.

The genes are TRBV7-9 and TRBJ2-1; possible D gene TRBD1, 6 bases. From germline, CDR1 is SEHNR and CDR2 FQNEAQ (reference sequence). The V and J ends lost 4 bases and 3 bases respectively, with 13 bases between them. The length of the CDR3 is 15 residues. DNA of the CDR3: TGTGCCAGCAGCTCAAGGGGGTCTTTCTACAATGAGCAGTTCTTC. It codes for CASSSRGSFYNEQFF.

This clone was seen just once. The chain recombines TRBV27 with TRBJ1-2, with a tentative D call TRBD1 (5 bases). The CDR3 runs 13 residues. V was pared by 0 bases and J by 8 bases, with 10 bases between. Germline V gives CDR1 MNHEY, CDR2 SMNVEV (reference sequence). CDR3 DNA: TGTGCCAGCAGTTTATCGGCAGGGTCAGGCTACACCTTC. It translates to CASSLSAGSGYTF.

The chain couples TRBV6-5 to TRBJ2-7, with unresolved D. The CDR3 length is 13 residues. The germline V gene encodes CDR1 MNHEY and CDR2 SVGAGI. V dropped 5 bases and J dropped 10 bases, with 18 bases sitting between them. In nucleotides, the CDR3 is TGTGCCAGCAGTACCGACCCGGACGCAAGACAGTACGTC. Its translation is CASSTDPDARQYV.